A single T cell receptor beta chain is shown here with its context. This sample is drawn from a study of metastatic and nonmetastatic thyroid tumors. Study-wide background: Repertoire data that came from the blood and tumor or nodule tissue of malignant and benign thyroid patients were compared.

Not a single patient had been given any form of treatment at any point before undergoing thyroid surgery. TCRdb reanalyzed the PCR reads via MiXCR. The top ten hold around a fifth of the sample, which has under 30,000 clones, 4% to 5% seen once. The CDR3 is 15 amino acids. The V gene's germline CDR1 is SGHTA and CDR2 FQGTGA. V lost 7 bases, J lost 2 bases, and 17 bases lay in between. The chain combines TRBV7-3 with TRBJ2-5; no reliable D call. The sequencing input was blood. The TCR sequence derives from a female donor with papillary thyroid cancer or a benign thyroid nodule (not recorded which). Some clones in this sample may be carry-over from other donors' samples. DNA of the CDR3: TGTGCCAGCAACTTGATCCCTGGACCTCAAGAGACCCAGTACTTC. Translation gives CASNLIPGPQETQYF.